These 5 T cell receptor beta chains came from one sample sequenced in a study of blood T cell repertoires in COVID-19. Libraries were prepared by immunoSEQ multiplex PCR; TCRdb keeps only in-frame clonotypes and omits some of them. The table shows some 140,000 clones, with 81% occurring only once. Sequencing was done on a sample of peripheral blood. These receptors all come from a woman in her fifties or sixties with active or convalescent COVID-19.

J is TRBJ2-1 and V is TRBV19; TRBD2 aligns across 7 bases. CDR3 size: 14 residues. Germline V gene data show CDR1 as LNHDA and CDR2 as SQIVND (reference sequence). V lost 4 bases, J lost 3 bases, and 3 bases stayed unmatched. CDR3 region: CASSTGTIYNEQFF. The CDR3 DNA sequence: TGTGCCAGTAGTACCGGGACTATCTACAATGAGCAGTTCTTC.

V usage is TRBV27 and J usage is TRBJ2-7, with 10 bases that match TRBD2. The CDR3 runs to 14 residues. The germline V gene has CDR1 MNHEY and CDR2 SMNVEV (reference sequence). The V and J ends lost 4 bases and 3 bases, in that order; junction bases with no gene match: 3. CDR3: CASSWSSGSYEQYF. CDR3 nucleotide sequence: TGTGCCAGCAGTTGGTCTAGCGGGAGCTACGAGCAGTACTTC.

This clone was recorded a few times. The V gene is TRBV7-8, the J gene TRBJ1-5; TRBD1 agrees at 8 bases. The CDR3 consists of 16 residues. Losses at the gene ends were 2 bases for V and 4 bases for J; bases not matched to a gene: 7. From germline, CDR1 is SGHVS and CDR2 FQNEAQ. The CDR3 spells CASSLRQYRGNQPQHF. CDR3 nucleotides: TGTGCCAGCAGCTTAAGGCAATACAGGGGGAATCAGCCCCAGCATTTT.

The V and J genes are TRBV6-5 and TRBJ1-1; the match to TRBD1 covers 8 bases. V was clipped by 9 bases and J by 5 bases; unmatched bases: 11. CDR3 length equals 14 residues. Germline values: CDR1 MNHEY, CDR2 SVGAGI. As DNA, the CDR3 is TGTGCCAGTACCCCCGCAGGGGGCTGGACTGAAGCTTTCTTT. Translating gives CASTPAGGWTEAFF.

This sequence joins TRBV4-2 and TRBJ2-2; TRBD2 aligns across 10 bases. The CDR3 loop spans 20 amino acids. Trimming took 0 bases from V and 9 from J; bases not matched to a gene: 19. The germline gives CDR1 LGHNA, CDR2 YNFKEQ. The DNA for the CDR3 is TGTGCCAGCAGCCAAGAGAGGGAACTAGCGGGGTTTAGAGACGTAAGGGAGCTGTTTTTT. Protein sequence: CASSQERELAGFRDVRELFF.